This T cell receptor (beta chain) is from a study of blood T cell repertoires in COVID-19. The overall study: Samples taken during acute and convalescent COVID-19 were collected in the United States, Italy and Spain. From T cells, B-cell-depleted T cells, or PBMCs came the material, which was cDNA or gDNA.

The CDR3 runs 12 residues. The V and J ends lost 4 bases and 7 bases respectively, with 11 bases between them. CDR1 and CDR2 (germline): SGHDT, YYEEEE. Original processing methods: Estimation of nucleated cell counts was performed using reference gene primer amplification. The table came from immunoSEQ multiplex PCR; TCRdb's copy has only in-frame clones and leaves some out. The V and J calls and the clone size are those of that table, but D and trimming were determined from the DNA. This repertoire shows about 310,000 clones, about 90% found once; its top ten account for around 2.1%. The sample was peripheral blood. The sequence derives from a man aged 18 to 35 with active or convalescent COVID-19. The chain joins TRBV5-6 to TRBJ1-1; D is ambiguous. This CDR3 reads CASSTQQFEAFF. The CDR3 DNA reads as TGTGCCAGCAGCACACAACAATTTGAAGCTTTCTTT.